A single sample gave rise to the 19 T cell receptor beta chains below, sequenced in a study of cytomegalovirus exposure and HLA in healthy donors. Method: immunoSEQ multiplex PCR; TCRdb's copy keeps in-frame clones and lacks some. The sample lists about 360,000 clones; just over 85% were seen once. The sample taken for sequencing was PBMCs. The receptor source for this set is a woman aged 18 to 35 in good health and CMV-seronegative.

This clone has a single count. This chain uses TRBV6-1 with TRBJ1-5; 9 positions match TRBD1. J lost 4 bases, V lost 4 bases, and 5 bases had no gene match. Germline values: CDR1 MNHNS, CDR2 SASEGT. The CDR3 sequence is 15 residues long. The CDR3 DNA reads TGTGCCAGCAGTGCCACCGGGACAGGGAATCAGCCCCAGCATTTT. It yields the protein CASSATGTGNQPQHF.

The rearrangement joins TRBV2 to TRBJ2-2; 8 bases map to TRBD2. V shed 6 bases, J shed 4 bases, and the junction held 4 bases outside the gene matches. The CDR3 runs to 14 residues. From germline, CDR1 is SNHLY and CDR2 FYNNEI. The CDR3 protein is CASRRLATTGELFF. The CDR3 nucleotides are TGTGCCAGCAGGAGACTAGCGACCACCGGGGAGCTGTTTTTT.

The chain uses TRBV2 and TRBJ2-7, with D possibly matching TRBD1 (6 bases). CDR1 and CDR2 from the germline V gene are SNHLY and FYNNEI. The CDR3 loop spans 15 amino acids. The V and J ends lost 4 bases and 3 bases respectively, with 16 bases between them. Here the CDR3 reads CASSGGGQHFYEQYF. The CDR3 DNA follows: TGTGCCAGCAGTGGCGGCGGACAGCATTTCTACGAGCAGTACTTC.

The chain couples TRBV2 to TRBJ2-1; 8 bases are a match to TRBD2. V shed 10 bases and J 4 bases; nucleotides not matched to a gene: 15. The CDR3 is 16 amino acids. CDR1 SNHLY and CDR2 FYNNEI come from the germline V gene. Here the CDR3 reads CATVPQRGTLYNEQFF. The CDR3 region has the DNA TGTGCCACCGTTCCTCAGCGGGGGACACTATACAATGAGCAGTTCTTC.

This chain uses TRBV27 with TRBJ1-5; D unresolved. This CDR3 region has 17 residues. Germline CDR1 reads MNHEY; CDR2 reads SMNVEV (reference sequence). V gave up 0 bases and J gave up 0 bases, with 12 bases separating them. CDR3 amino acids: CASSLSRPAYSNQPQHF. DNA for the CDR3: TGTGCCAGCAGTTTATCGAGGCCCGCTTATAGCAATCAGCCCCAGCATTTT.

The genes are TRBV4-2 and TRBJ2-5, with 9 bases aligning to TRBD1. The length of the CDR3 is 16 residues. Trimming took 2 bases from V and 5 from J; bases not matched to a gene: 9. Per the germline V gene, CDR1 is LGHNA and CDR2 is YNFKEQ. CDR3 residues: CASSQYYRGLGETQYF. The CDR3, as DNA: TGTGCCAGCAGCCAATACTACAGGGGGCTGGGGGAGACCCAGTACTTC.

There are a few counts of this clone. The chain employs TRBV27 and TRBJ1-5; D gene uncertain. Trimming took 3 bases from V and 0 from J, leaving 6 bases between them. The V gene's germline CDR1 is MNHEY and CDR2 SMNVEV (reference sequence). The CDR3 spans 14 residues. The CDR3 nucleotides are TGTGCCAGCAGTTTGGGCGATAGCAATCAGCCCCAGCATTTT. It codes for CASSLGDSNQPQHF.

This chain links TRBV19 with TRBJ2-7; tentatively, D is TRBD2 (6 bases). V lost 8 bases and J lost 4, with 18 bases in between. Germline V CDR1 and CDR2: LNHDA, SQIVND (reference sequence). The CDR3 sequence is 14 residues long. The CDR3: CASREYSGPYEQYF. CDR3 in DNA: TGTGCCAGTCGGGAGTACAGCGGCCCTTACGAGCAGTACTTC. The whole variable domain, filled in from reference TRBV19 and TRBJ2-7, reads DGGITQSPKYLFRKEGQNVTLSCEQNLNHDAMYWYRQDPGQGLRLIYYSQIVNDFQKGDIAEGYSVSREKKESFPLTVTSAQKNPTAFYLCASREYSGPYEQYFGPGTRLTVT.

V usage is TRBV5-1 and J usage is TRBJ2-7; TRBD2 matches 8 bases. V lost 4 bases to trimming and J lost 1 base; unmatched junction nucleotides: 10. CDR1 and CDR2 (germline): SGHRS, YFSETQ. CDR3 length equals 16 residues. CDR3 residues: CASSRGGGRGSYEQYF. Here the CDR3 DNA reads TGCGCCAGCAGCCGGGGCGGGGGGCGCGGGTCCTACGAGCAGTACTTC.

V and J are TRBV27 and TRBJ2-7; TRBD2 matches at 11 bases. Germline V lookup: CDR1 MNHEY, CDR2 SMNVEV (reference sequence). V trimming: 5 bases; J trimming: 3 bases; junction bases outside the gene matches: 9. CDR3 length equals 16 residues. CDR3 sequence (DNA): TGTGCCAGCAGTCCCCTTGGACTAGCGGGCCTCTACGAGCAGTACTTC. Amino acid sequence: CASSPLGLAGLYEQYF.

V usage is TRBV2 and J usage is TRBJ2-1, with TRBD2 matching 13 bases. This CDR3 region has 13 residues. After removal of 8 bases from V and 9 bases from J, the junction contained 4 bases not matched to a gene. Germline V gene sequence: CDR1 SNHLY, CDR2 FYNNEI. The CDR3, as DNA: TGTGCCAGCGGGGGACTAGCGGGAAGTGAGCAGTTCTTC. Its translation: CASGGLAGSEQFF.

The chain carries TRBV27 and TRBJ2-1; D is unclear. The CDR3 length is 17 residues. Looked up from germline, CDR1 is MNHEY and CDR2 is SMNVEV (reference sequence). Trimming removed 2 bases from V and 4 bases from J, with 18 bases in between. CDR3 nucleotides: TGTGCCAGCAGTTTAGGCCCGGGTCCCGACCTATACAATGAGCAGTTCTTC. Translated, it gives CASSLGPGPDLYNEQFF.

The rearrangement links TRBV6-4 to TRBJ2-1; 8 bases match TRBD1. Unmatched junction bases numbered 7, after V lost 0 bases and J lost 9 bases. Germline CDR1 MRHNA, CDR2 SNTAGT. This CDR3 contains 15 residues. This CDR3 is CASSDSPDRVGEQFF. The CDR3 DNA is TGTGCCAGCAGTGACTCCCCGGACAGGGTGGGTGAGCAGTTCTTC.

The rearrangement links TRBV5-1 to TRBJ2-2; D remains unclear. CDR1 is SGHRS and CDR2 is YFSETQ in the germline V gene. The CDR3 has 16 amino acids. The V end lost 4 bases, the J end lost 0 bases, and 13 bases lay between the germline ends. The CDR3 DNA is TGCGCCAGCAGCCGACACACCGAAACGAACACCGGGGAGCTGTTTTTT. This encodes CASSRHTETNTGELFF.

J is TRBJ2-5 and V is TRBV7-9; D remains unclear. V shed 5 bases and J shed 2 bases, with 3 bases lying between them. Germline V gene data show CDR1 as SEHNR and CDR2 as FQNEAQ (reference sequence). This CDR3 comprises 11 residues. The CDR3 bases are TGTGCCAGCAGCGTACAAGAGACCCAGTACTTC. It codes for CASSVQETQYF.

The chain uses TRBV15 and TRBJ2-3, with 7 nucleotides matching TRBD2. This CDR3 has 19 residues. Germline trimming cut 1 base from V and 1 base from J; bases unmatched to any gene: 14. CDR1 is LNHNV and CDR2 is YYDKDF in the germline V gene (reference sequence). The chain's CDR3 is CATSRVNSEGLAGTDTQYF. The CDR3 region has the DNA TGTGCCACCAGCAGAGTGAATTCCGAGGGGCTAGCGGGCACAGATACGCAGTATTTT.

This chain uses TRBV5-1 with TRBJ2-5; D possibly corresponds to TRBD2 (7 bases). Trimming stripped 3 bases from V and 1 base from J, with 16 bases between. There are 16 residues in the CDR3. Germline values: CDR1 SGHRS, CDR2 YFSETQ. The CDR3 protein is CASSSPGGPFQETQYF. The CDR3 nucleotides read TGCGCCAGCAGCTCCCCGGGGGGCCCCTTCCAAGAGACCCAGTACTTC. The full variable domain, with the rest looked up from reference TRBV5-1 and TRBJ2-5, is KAGVTQTPRYLIKTRGQQVTLSCSPISGHRSVSWYQQTPGQGLQFLFEYFSETQRNKGNFPGRFSGRQFSNSRSEMNVSTLELGDSALYLCASSSPGGPFQETQYFGPGTRLLVL.

The chain couples TRBV15 to TRBJ1-3, with D perhaps matching TRBD1 (6 bases). Trimming took off 6 bases at V and 1 base at J, with 7 bases between the two ends. The CDR3 loop spans 13 amino acids. Germline V gene sequence: CDR1 LNHNV, CDR2 YYDKDF (reference sequence). CDR3 nucleotides: TGTGCCACCAGAGGGGGATCTGGAAACACCATATATTTT. It translates to CATRGGSGNTIYF.

This chain links TRBV4-1 with TRBJ1-2; D unclear. CDR3 size: 17 residues. The germline V gene encodes CDR1 MGHRA and CDR2 YSYEKL. The V end was cut by 0 bases, the J end by 1 base, with 15 bases between. DNA of the CDR3: TGCGCCAGCAGCCAAGATGAGGTCACCCCTCTTAACTATGGCTACACCTTC. It codes for CASSQDEVTPLNYGYTF.